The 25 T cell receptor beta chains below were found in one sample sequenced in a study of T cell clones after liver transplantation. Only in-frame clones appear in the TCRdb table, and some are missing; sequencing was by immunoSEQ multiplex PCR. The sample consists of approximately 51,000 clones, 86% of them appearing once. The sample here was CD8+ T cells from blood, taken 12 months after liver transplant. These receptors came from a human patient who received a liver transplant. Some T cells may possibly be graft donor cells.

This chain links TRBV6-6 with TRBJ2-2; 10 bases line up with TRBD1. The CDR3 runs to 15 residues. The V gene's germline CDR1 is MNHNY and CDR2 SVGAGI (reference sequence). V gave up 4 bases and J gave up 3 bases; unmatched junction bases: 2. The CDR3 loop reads CASSLGTGDTGELFF. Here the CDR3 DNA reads TGTGCCAGCAGTTTAGGGACAGGGGACACCGGGGAGCTGTTTTTT.

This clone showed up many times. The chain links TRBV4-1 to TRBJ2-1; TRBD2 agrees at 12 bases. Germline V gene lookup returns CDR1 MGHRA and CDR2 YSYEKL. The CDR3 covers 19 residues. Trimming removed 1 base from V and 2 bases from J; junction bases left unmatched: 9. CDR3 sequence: CASSQARASGRGAYNEQFF. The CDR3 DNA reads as TGCGCCAGCAGCCAAGCCAGGGCTAGCGGGAGGGGCGCCTACAATGAGCAGTTCTTC.

In nucleotides, the CDR3 is TGTGCCAGCAGCTTGGCCTGGGATCCCTACGAGCAGTACTTC. It codes for CASSLAWDPYEQYF. This chain joins TRBV5-6 and TRBJ2-7; D gene uncertain. Trimming removed 0 bases from V and 2 bases from J, with 9 bases in between. The CDR3 sequence is 14 residues long. From germline, CDR1 is SGHDT and CDR2 YYEEEE. Supplemented by reference TRBV5-6 and TRBJ2-7, the full variable domain reads DAGVTQSPTHLIKTRGQQVTLRCSPKSGHDTVSWYQQALGQGPQFIFQYYEEEERQRGNFPDRFSGHQFPNYSSELNVNALLLGDSALYLCASSLAWDPYEQYFGPGTRLTVT.

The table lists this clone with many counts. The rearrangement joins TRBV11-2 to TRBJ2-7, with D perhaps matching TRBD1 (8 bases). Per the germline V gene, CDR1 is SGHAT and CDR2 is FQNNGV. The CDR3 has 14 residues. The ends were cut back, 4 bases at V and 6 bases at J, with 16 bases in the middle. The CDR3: CASSSIQGGVEQYF. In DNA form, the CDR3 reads TGTGCCAGCAGCTCAATACAGGGGGGGGTCGAGCAGTACTTC.

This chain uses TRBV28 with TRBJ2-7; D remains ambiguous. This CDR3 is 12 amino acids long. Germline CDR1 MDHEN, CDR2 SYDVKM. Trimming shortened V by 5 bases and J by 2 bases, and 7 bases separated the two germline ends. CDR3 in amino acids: CASSPSPYEQYF. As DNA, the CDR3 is TGTGCCAGCAGTCCCTCCCCCTACGAGCAGTACTTC.

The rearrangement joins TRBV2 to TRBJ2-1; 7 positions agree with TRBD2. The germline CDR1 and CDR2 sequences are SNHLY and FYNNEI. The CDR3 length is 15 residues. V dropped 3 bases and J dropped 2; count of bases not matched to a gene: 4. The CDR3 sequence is CASSDLAEPYNEQFF. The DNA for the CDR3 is TGTGCCAGCAGTGACCTAGCGGAGCCCTACAATGAGCAGTTCTTC.

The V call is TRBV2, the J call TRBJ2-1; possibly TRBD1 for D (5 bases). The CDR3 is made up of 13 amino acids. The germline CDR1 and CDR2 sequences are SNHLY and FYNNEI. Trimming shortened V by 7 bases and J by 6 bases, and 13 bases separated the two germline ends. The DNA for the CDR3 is TGTGCCAGCACCATTGGAAGGGGCAATGAGCAGTTCTTC. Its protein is CASTIGRGNEQFF.

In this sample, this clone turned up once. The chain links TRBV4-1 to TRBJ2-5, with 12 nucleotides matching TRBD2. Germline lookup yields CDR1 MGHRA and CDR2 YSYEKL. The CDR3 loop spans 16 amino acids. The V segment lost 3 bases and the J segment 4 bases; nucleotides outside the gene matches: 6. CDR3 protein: CASSHRLAGEGETQYF. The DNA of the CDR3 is TGCGCCAGCAGCCACCGACTAGCGGGAGAGGGAGAGACCCAGTACTTC.

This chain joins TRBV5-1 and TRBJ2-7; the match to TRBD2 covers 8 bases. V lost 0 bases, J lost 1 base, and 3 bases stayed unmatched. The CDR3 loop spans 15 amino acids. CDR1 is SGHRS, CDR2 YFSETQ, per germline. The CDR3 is CASSLEGLDSYEQYF. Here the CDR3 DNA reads TGCGCCAGCAGCTTGGAGGGACTAGATTCCTACGAGCAGTACTTC.

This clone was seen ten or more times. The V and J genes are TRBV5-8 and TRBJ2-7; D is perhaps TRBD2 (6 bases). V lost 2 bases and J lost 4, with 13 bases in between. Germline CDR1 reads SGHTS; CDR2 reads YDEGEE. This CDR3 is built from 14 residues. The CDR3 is CASSLDGREYEQYF. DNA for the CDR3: TGTGCCAGCAGCTTAGACGGGAGAGAGTACGAGCAGTACTTC.

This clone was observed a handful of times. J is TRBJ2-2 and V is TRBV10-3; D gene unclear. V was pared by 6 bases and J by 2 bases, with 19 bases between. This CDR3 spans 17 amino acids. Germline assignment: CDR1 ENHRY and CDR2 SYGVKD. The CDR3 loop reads CAIRSDLADPNTGELFF. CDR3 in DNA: TGTGCCATCAGAAGTGACTTGGCGGATCCTAACACCGGGGAGCTGTTTTTT.

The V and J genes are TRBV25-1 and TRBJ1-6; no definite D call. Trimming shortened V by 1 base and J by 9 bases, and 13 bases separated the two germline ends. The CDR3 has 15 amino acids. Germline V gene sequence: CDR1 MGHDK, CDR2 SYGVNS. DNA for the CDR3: TGTGCCAGCAGTGAATTAATGGCCGACTTTTCACCCCTCCACTTT. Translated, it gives CASSELMADFSPLHF.

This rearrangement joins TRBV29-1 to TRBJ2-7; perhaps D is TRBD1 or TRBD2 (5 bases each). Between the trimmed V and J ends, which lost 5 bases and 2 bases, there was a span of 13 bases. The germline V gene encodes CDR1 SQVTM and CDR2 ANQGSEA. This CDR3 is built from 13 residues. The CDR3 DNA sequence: TGCAGCGTTCATTGGGACGATGCCTACGAGCAGTACTTC. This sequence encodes CSVHWDDAYEQYF.

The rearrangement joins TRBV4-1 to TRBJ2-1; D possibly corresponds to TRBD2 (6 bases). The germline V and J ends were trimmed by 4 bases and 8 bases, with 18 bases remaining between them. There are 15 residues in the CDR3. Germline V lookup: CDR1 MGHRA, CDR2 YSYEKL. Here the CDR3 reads CASSPWVAEGDEQFF. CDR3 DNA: TGCGCCAGCAGCCCCTGGGTAGCGGAAGGGGATGAGCAGTTCTTC.

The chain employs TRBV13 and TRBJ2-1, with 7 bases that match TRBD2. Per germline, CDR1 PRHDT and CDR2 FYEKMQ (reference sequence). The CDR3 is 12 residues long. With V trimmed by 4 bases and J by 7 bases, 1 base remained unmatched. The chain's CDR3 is CASSSGGNEQFF. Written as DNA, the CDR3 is TGTGCCAGCAGCTCCGGGGGGAATGAGCAGTTCTTC.

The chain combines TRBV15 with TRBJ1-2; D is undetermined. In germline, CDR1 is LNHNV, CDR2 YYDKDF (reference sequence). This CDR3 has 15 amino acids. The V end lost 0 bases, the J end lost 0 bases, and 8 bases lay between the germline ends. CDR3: CATSREPRANYGYTF. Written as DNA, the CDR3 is TGTGCCACCAGCAGAGAACCCAGAGCTAACTATGGCTACACCTTC.

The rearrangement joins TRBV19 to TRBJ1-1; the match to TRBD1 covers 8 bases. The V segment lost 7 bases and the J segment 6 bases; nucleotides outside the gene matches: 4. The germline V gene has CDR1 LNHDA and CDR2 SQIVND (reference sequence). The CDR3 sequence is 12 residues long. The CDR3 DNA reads TGTGCCAGTATAGGACAGGGCCCTGAAGCTTTCTTT. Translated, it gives CASIGQGPEAFF.

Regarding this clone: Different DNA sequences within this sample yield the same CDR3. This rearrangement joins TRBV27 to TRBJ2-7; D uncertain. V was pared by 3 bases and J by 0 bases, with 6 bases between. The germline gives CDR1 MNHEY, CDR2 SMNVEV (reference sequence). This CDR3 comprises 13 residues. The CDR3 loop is CASSLSGSYEQYF. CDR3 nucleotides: TGTGCCAGCAGTTTGTCGGGCTCCTACGAGCAGTACTTC.

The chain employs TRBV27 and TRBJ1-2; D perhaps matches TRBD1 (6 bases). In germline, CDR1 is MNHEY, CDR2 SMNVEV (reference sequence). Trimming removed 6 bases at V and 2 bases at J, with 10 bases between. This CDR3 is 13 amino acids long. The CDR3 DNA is TGTGCCAGCAGCGTAGGGGGGAACTATGGCTACACCTTC. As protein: CASSVGGNYGYTF.

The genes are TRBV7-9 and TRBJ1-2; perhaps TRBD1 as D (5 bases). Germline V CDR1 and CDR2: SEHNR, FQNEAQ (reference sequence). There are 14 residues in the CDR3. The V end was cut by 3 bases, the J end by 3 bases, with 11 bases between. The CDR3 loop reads CASSLGPGDYGYTF. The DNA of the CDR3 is TGTGCCAGCAGCTTGGGACCCGGGGACTATGGCTACACCTTC.

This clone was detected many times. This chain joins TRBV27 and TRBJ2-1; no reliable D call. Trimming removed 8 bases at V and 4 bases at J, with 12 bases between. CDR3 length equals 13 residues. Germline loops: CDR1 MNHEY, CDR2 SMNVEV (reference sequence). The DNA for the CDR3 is TGTGCCAGCGGCAACTCAGGATACAATGAGCAGTTCTTC. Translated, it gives CASGNSGYNEQFF.

The CDR3 sequence: CASSQHGGGEDQPQHF. CDR3 in DNA: TGCGCCAGCAGCCAACACGGAGGGGGGGAAGATCAGCCCCAGCATTTT. The V and J genes are TRBV4-1 and TRBJ1-5; tentative D call: TRBD1 (6 bases). Germline assignment: CDR1 MGHRA and CDR2 YSYEKL. CDR3 length: 16 residues. With 2 bases removed from V and 5 bases from J, the gap between germline ends came to 16 bases.

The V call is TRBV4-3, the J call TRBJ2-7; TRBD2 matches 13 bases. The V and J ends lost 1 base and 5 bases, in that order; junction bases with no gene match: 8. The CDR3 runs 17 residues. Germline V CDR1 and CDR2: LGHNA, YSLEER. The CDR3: CASSQAKGTSGVNEQYF. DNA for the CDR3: TGCGCCAGCAGCCAAGCCAAGGGGACTAGCGGGGTCAACGAGCAGTACTTC.

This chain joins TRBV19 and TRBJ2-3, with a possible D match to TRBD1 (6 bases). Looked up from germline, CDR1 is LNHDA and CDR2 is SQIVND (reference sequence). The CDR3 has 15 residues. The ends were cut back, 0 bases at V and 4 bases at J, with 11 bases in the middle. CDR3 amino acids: CASSIDSGVADTQYF. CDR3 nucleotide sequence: TGTGCCAGTAGTATAGATTCAGGGGTAGCAGATACGCAGTATTTT.

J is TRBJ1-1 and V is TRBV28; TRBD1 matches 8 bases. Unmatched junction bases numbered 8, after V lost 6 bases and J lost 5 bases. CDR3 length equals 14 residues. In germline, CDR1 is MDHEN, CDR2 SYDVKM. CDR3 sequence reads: CASRLQGDWTEAFF. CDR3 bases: TGTGCCAGCAGATTACAGGGGGATTGGACTGAAGCTTTCTTT.